This record covers a single TCR beta chain. What it binds is unknown. A much larger clone differs by one base, so this may be a read error. Noted time point: newly diagnosed GD, antithyroid drugs for less than 3 months. Extracted RNA from PBMCs served as the source of the TCR library. For TCR beta, libraries came from iRepertoire HTBI primers and Arm-PCR of CDR3 regions. As originally analysed: Gene usage covered about 60 TRBV and 14 TRBJ segments. One entry per CDR3 protein results from TCRdb running MiXCR on the multiplex PCR reads. For this entry, the V and J calls and clone size follow TCRdb and not the study's own pipeline. The sample holds 520,000 or so distinct CDR3 sequences, 12% seen once. The sample originates from a study of regulatory T cells in long-lasting Graves disease. Study-level results: Persistent Graves' cases showed lower TCR diversity than newly diagnosed cases.

This CDR3 has 13 residues. V lost 4 bases, J lost 2 bases, and 8 bases lay in between. Looked up from germline, CDR1 is SEHNR and CDR2 is FQNEAQ (reference sequence). These data are also associated with another study on T cells in Graves' hyperthyroidism and ophthalmopathy. That work contributes: Most thyroid-expanded clonotypes above 0.001 were also found in blood.

This specimen consisted of peripheral blood mononuclear cells (PBMCs), obtained at new diagnosis, from a patient treated with antithyroid drugs. This clonotype was obtained from a woman in her 30s with Graves disease. V is TRBV7-9 and J is TRBJ2-5, with D perhaps matching TRBD1 (5 bases). The DNA for the CDR3 is TGTGCCAGCAGCTCCGACAGACAAGAGACCCAGTACTTC. This encodes CASSSDRQETQYF.